This TCR beta chain was identified in a study of T cell changes during pregnancy in multiple sclerosis. CDR3 size: 15 residues. The V gene lost 5 bases and the J gene lost 0 bases, with 11 bases spanning the gap. The V gene's germline CDR1 is MNHNS and CDR2 SASEGT. Using immunoSEQ multiplex PCR, the repertoire was profiled, and TCRdb retains in-frame clones only, with some absent. The data hold 80,000 to 100,000 clones, with over 85% observed a single time. Material: peripheral blood, obtained after pregnancy. The chain joins TRBV6-1 to TRBJ2-1; maybe TRBD1 (6 bases). This TCR was sampled from a female donor with multiple sclerosis, enrolled in a pregnancy study. CDR3 coding DNA: TGTGCCAGCAGTAGGACAGATAGCTCCTACAATGAGCAGTTCTTC. Protein: CASSRTDSSYNEQFF.